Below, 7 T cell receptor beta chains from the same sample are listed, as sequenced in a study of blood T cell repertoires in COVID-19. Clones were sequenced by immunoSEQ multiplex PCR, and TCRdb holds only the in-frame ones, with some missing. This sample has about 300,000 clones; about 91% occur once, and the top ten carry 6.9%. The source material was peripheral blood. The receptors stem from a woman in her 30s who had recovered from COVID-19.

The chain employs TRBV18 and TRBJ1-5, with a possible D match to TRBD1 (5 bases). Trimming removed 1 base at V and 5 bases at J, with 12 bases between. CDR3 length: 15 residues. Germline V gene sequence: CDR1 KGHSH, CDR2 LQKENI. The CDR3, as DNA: TGTGCCAGCTCACCACAGACGGGAGGGGATCAGCCCCAGCATTTT. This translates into CASSPQTGGDQPQHF.

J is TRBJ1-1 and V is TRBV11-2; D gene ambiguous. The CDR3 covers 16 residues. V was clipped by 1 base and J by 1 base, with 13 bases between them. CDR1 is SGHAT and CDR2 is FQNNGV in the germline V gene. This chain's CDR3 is CASSLVWETRNTEAFF. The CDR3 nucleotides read TGTGCCAGCAGCTTAGTCTGGGAGACGAGGAACACTGAAGCTTTCTTT.

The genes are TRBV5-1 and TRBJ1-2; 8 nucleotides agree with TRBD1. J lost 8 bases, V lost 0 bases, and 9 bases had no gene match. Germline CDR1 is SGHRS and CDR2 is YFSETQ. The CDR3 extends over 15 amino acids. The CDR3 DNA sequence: TGCGCCAGCAGCTTGGCACTGACAGGGGCCGGGGGCTACACCTTC. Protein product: CASSLALTGAGGYTF.

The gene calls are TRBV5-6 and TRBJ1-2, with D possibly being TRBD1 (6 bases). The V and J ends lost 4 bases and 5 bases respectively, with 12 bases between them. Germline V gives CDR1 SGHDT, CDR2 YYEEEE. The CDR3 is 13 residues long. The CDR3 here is CASSAQGSYGYTF. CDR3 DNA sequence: TGTGCCAGCAGCGCCCAGGGGAGTTATGGCTACACCTTC. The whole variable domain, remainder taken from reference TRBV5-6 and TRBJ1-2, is DAGVTQSPTHLIKTRGQQVTLRCSPKSGHDTVSWYQQALGQGPQFIFQYYEEEERQRGNFPDRFSGHQFPNYSSELNVNALLLGDSALYLCASSAQGSYGYTFGSGTRLTVV.

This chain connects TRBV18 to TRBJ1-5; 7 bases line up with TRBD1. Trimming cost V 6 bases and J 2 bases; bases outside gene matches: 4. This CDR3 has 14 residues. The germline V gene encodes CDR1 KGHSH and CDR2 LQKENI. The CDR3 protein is CASSQGGGNQPQHF. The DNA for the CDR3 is TGTGCCAGCTCGCAGGGGGGTGGCAATCAGCCCCAGCATTTT.

CDR3 sequence (DNA): TGTGCCAGCCACCGGGGGGGACAGGGGGCGATCATTGAAAAACTGTTTTTT. This encodes CASHRGGQGAIIEKLFF. J is TRBJ1-4 and V is TRBV2, with TRBD1 matching over 12 bases. Germline V lookup: CDR1 SNHLY, CDR2 FYNNEI. The CDR3 consists of 17 residues. V lost 8 bases, J lost 7 bases, and 14 bases stayed unmatched.

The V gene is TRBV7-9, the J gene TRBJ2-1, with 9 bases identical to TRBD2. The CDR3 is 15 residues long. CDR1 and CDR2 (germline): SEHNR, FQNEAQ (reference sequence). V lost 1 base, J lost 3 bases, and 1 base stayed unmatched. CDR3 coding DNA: TGTGCCAGCAGCTTAGTGCGGGGGGGCTACAATGAGCAGTTCTTC. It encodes CASSLVRGGYNEQFF.